The 27 T cell receptor beta chains below all came from one sample that was sequenced in a study of blood T cell repertoires in COVID-19 (TCRdb year 2020). Library prep was done by the immunoSEQ multiplex PCR assay. Entries here come from immuneACCESS through TCRdb and include only in-frame sequences with V and J called. Some clones fail to appear in such tables; in the studies checked, an unresolved V gene covers under half of the shortfall, and the cause of the remainder is unknown. Counted in this sample were about 300,000 clones; 83% of them appeared once. Approximately 9% of the sample rests with the top ten. Sample: peripheral blood. The receptor set was obtained from a woman in her fifties or sixties who had recovered from COVID-19.

This rearrangement joins TRBV19 to TRBJ2-7; no definite D call. Trimming stripped 4 bases from V and 5 bases from J, with 18 bases between. The germline gives CDR1 LNHDA, CDR2 SQIVND (reference sequence). The CDR3 has 15 residues. CDR3 DNA: TGTGCCAGTAGTAATGACATCGCAGACGGCCACGAGCAGTACTTC. Translation gives CASSNDIADGHEQYF. Combining the CDR3 with reference TRBV19 and TRBJ2-7 gives the whole variable domain DGGITQSPKYLFRKEGQNVTLSCEQNLNHDAMYWYRQDPGQGLRLIYYSQIVNDFQKGDIAEGYSVSREKKESFPLTVTSAQKNPTAFYLCASSNDIADGHEQYFGPGTRLTVT.

V is TRBV6-5 and J is TRBJ2-7, with D possibly TRBD2 on 6 matching bases. V lost 0 bases to trimming and J lost 6 bases, with 15 bases between them. The CDR3 is 15 amino acids. Per the germline V gene, CDR1 is MNHEY and CDR2 is SVGAGI. The CDR3 region has the DNA TGTGCCAGCAGTTACTCGGGACTCCGCCTCGCCGAGCAGTACTTC. Residues: CASSYSGLRLAEQYF.

The V and J genes are TRBV6-2 or TRBV6-3 and TRBJ2-7, with D hard to call. The V gene's germline CDR1 is MNHEY and CDR2 SVGEGT. V lost 0 bases and J 0 bases, leaving 9 bases between the germline ends. This CDR3 comprises 15 residues. CDR3 sequence: CASSYSAGNSYEQYF. Here the CDR3 DNA reads TGTGCCAGCAGTTACTCCGCAGGCAACTCCTACGAGCAGTACTTC.

This clone appeared a few times. The chain recombines TRBV7-2 with TRBJ2-3; D unresolved. The CDR3 extends over 16 amino acids. V lost 1 base to trimming and J lost 0 bases, with 11 bases between them. Germline lookup yields CDR1 SGHTA and CDR2 FQGNSA. Written as DNA, the CDR3 is TGTGCCAGCAGCTTAGTCACGGGTTCGAGCACAGATACGCAGTATTTT. This encodes CASSLVTGSSTDTQYF.

The chain couples TRBV27 to TRBJ2-6; TRBD2 agrees at 11 bases. The V and J ends lost 4 bases and 0 bases, in that order; junction bases with no gene match: 5. The length of the CDR3 is 18 residues. Per the germline V gene, CDR1 is MNHEY and CDR2 is SMNVEV (reference sequence). The CDR3 here is CASSWGTSGSSGANVLTF. CDR3 DNA: TGTGCCAGCAGTTGGGGGACTAGCGGAAGCTCTGGGGCCAACGTCCTGACTTTC.

V gene TRBV9 combines with J gene TRBJ2-7; TRBD1 might be the D (6 bases). The CDR3 length is 12 residues. Looked up from germline, CDR1 is SGDLS and CDR2 is YYNGEE. Deletions cut 0 bases from V and 8 bases from J, with 9 bases between. The CDR3 reads CASSVEQGQQYF. The CDR3 DNA follows: TGTGCCAGCAGCGTAGAGCAGGGGCAGCAGTACTTC.

This chain links TRBV6-2 or TRBV6-3 with TRBJ2-5, with D hard to call. Per germline, CDR1 MNHEY and CDR2 SVGEGT. The CDR3 is 11 residues long. V was cut by 3 bases and J by 5 bases, with 4 bases left in between. The CDR3 protein is CASSYYETQYF. In DNA form, the CDR3 reads TGTGCCAGCAGTTATTATGAGACCCAGTACTTC.

V and J are TRBV4-3 and TRBJ2-3; maybe TRBD2 (6 bases). The germline CDR1 and CDR2 sequences are LGHNA and YSLEER. This CDR3 region has 16 residues. V was clipped by 2 bases and J by 1 base, with 13 bases between them. DNA of the CDR3: TGCGCCAGCAGCCAAAGCCCAGGAGGGGGCACAGATACGCAGTATTTT. Its protein is CASSQSPGGGTDTQYF.

The rearrangement uses TRBV5-4 and TRBJ1-1, with a possible D match to TRBD1 (5 bases). The CDR3 runs 13 residues. With 4 bases removed from V and 5 bases from J, the gap between germline ends came to 12 bases. Germline V gives CDR1 SGHNT, CDR2 YYREEE (reference sequence). CDR3 sequence reads: CASSLPGGTEAFF. CDR3 nucleotides: TGTGCCAGCAGCCTCCCGGGGGGTACTGAAGCTTTCTTT.

In its sample, this clone was seen once. An end of the junction does not agree with germline; a read error may underlie this. The CDR3 coding sequence is TGCTCGGGGGGAGGGGTAGGCTACGAGCAGTACTTC. It codes for CSGGGVGYEQYF. The chain couples TRBV19 to TRBJ2-7, with 7 nucleotides matching TRBD2. Germline CDR1 LNHDA, CDR2 SQIVND (reference sequence). This CDR3 is 12 amino acids long.

This clone was seen only a few times. The chain is built from TRBV7-9 and TRBJ2-7, with 8 bases aligning to TRBD2. The ends lost 2 bases at V and 4 bases at J; junction bases unmatched: 7. The V gene's germline CDR1 is SEHNR and CDR2 FQNEAQ (reference sequence). The CDR3 has 15 residues. CDR3 residues: CASSLTGTRGYEQYF. The CDR3 DNA reads TGTGCCAGCAGCTTAACCGGGACTAGAGGGTACGAGCAGTACTTC.

The chain recombines TRBV3-1 (or the pseudogene TRBV3-2) with TRBJ2-5; 8 positions agree with TRBD2. This CDR3 has 15 amino acids. The germline gives CDR1 LGHDT, CDR2 YNNKEL (reference sequence). Trimming cost V 4 bases and J 2 bases; bases outside gene matches: 6. The CDR3 is CASSLSGGAQETQYF. CDR3 coding DNA: TGTGCCAGCAGCCTCTCCGGGGGGGCTCAAGAGACCCAGTACTTC.

The gene calls are TRBV12-3 or TRBV12-4 and TRBJ2-1; maybe TRBD2 (6 bases). There are 13 residues in the CDR3. V lost 7 bases and J 5 bases, leaving 12 bases between the germline ends. The CDR3 nucleotides read TGTGCCAGCAAACAGGTAGCGGACAATGAGCAGTTCTTC. This codes for CASKQVADNEQFF.

The J gene is TRBJ2-2, the V gene TRBV10-3, with D possibly matching TRBD2 (5 bases). The CDR3 loop spans 16 amino acids. The germline CDR1 and CDR2 sequences are ENHRY and SYGVKD. V lost 7 bases, J lost 0 bases, and 15 bases lay in between. The CDR3 here is CAIMERTFANTGELFF. The CDR3 DNA sequence: TGTGCCATCATGGAGAGGACTTTTGCGAACACCGGGGAGCTGTTTTTT.

The chain links TRBV19 to TRBJ2-3, with TRBD2 matching over 8 bases. Germline CDR1 is LNHDA and CDR2 is SQIVND (reference sequence). CDR3 length: 15 residues. Trimming cost V 4 bases and J 4 bases; bases outside gene matches: 7. In nucleotides, the CDR3 is TGTGCCAGTAGTAAATTAGCGGGATTGTCAGATACGCAGTATTTT. Its translation is CASSKLAGLSDTQYF.

The V call is TRBV19, the J call TRBJ2-3; a weak D match, TRBD1 (5 bases). The CDR3 spans 14 residues. The V gene's germline CDR1 is LNHDA and CDR2 SQIVND (reference sequence). V was trimmed by 6 bases and J by 2 bases, leaving 12 bases between them. CDR3 sequence: CASSPTASTDTQYF. DNA of the CDR3: TGTGCCAGTAGCCCGACAGCATCCACAGATACGCAGTATTTT.

This chain connects TRBV28 to TRBJ2-7, with a possible D match to TRBD2 (6 bases). CDR3 length: 17 residues. Germline CDR1 and CDR2: MDHEN and SYDVKM. The ends were cut back, 5 bases at V and 0 bases at J, with 20 bases in the middle. The CDR3 sequence is CASSLHLSAGSSYEQYF. CDR3 sequence (DNA): TGTGCCAGCAGTCTACATCTTTCCGCGGGGAGCTCCTACGAGCAGTACTTC.

The chain has TRBV20-1 and TRBJ1-2; D not certain. CDR3 size: 11 residues. CDR1 is DFQATT and CDR2 is SNEGSKA in the germline V gene (reference sequence). With 4 bases removed from V and 7 bases from J, the gap between germline ends came to 10 bases. The CDR3 spells CSAKREGGYTF. In DNA form, the CDR3 reads TGCAGTGCTAAACGGGAGGGTGGCTACACCTTC.

The chain carries TRBV9 and TRBJ2-3; D unresolved. The CDR3 runs 15 residues. Trimming took 4 bases from V and 2 from J, leaving 14 bases between them. Germline lookup yields CDR1 SGDLS and CDR2 YYNGEE. The CDR3 region is CASSPQVTTTDTQYF. CDR3 bases: TGTGCCAGCAGCCCCCAGGTGACAACCACAGATACGCAGTATTTT.

This chain uses TRBV7-3 with TRBJ2-3, with TRBD1 as a possible D gene (6 bases). This CDR3 has 15 residues. In germline, CDR1 is SGHTA, CDR2 FQGTGA. V was pared by 4 bases and J by 1 base, with 12 bases between. The CDR3 sequence: CASSSQPGGTDTQYF. The CDR3 DNA sequence: TGTGCCAGCAGCTCCCAACCAGGGGGCACAGATACGCAGTATTTT.

The chain has TRBV19 and TRBJ1-1; 8 bases agree with TRBD1. The germline gives CDR1 LNHDA, CDR2 SQIVND (reference sequence). V was clipped by 6 bases and J by 1 base; unmatched bases: 4. The CDR3 contains 14 residues. The CDR3 here is CASRQGAGNTEAFF. Written as DNA, the CDR3 is TGTGCCAGTAGGCAGGGGGCGGGGAACACTGAAGCTTTCTTT.

This clone was counted many times. The chain recombines TRBV18 with TRBJ1-6; 8 bases are a match to TRBD1. V lost 3 bases, J lost 7 bases, and 5 bases stayed unmatched. The CDR3 consists of 15 residues. CDR1 is KGHSH and CDR2 is LQKENI in the germline V gene. CDR3 sequence: CASSPDQGANSPLHF. CDR3 nucleotide sequence: TGTGCCAGCTCACCCGATCAGGGGGCGAATTCACCCCTCCACTTT.

This chain uses TRBV19 with TRBJ2-7; D is unclear. The length of the CDR3 is 14 residues. Germline CDR1 LNHDA, CDR2 SQIVND (reference sequence). Trimming took off 6 bases at V and 0 bases at J, with 12 bases between the two ends. As DNA, the CDR3 is TGTGCCAGTAGCCCGACTGCGAGCTCCTACGAGCAGTACTTC. This codes for CASSPTASSYEQYF.

This chain connects TRBV28 to TRBJ1-1, with TRBD1 matching over 7 bases. This CDR3 has 15 residues. The ends lost 5 bases at V and 3 bases at J; junction bases unmatched: 9. CDR1 and CDR2 (germline): MDHEN, SYDVKM. The CDR3 region has the DNA TGTGCCAGCAGTCCACAGACAGGGCGATACACTGAAGCTTTCTTT. This codes for CASSPQTGRYTEAFF. Full variable domain (remainder filled in from reference TRBV28 and TRBJ1-1): DVKVTQSSRYLVKRTGEKVFLECVQDMDHENMFWYRQDPGLGLRLIYFSYDVKMKEKGDIPEGYSVSREKKERFSLILESASTNQTSMYLCASSPQTGRYTEAFFGQGTRLTVV.

J is TRBJ2-7 and V is TRBV4-1, with D tentatively TRBD2 (6 bases). Looked up from germline, CDR1 is MGHRA and CDR2 is YSYEKL. V was shortened by 4 bases and J by 3 bases, with 19 bases between the two germline ends. This CDR3 is 16 amino acids long. In DNA form, the CDR3 reads TGCGCCAGCAGCCCCGCGGCTACAGCGGGTGGCTACGAGCAGTACTTC. It is translated as CASSPAATAGGYEQYF.

The gene calls are TRBV6-6 and TRBJ2-1; 7 nucleotides agree with TRBD1. There are 14 residues in the CDR3. Per the germline V gene, CDR1 is MNHNY and CDR2 is SVGAGI (reference sequence). Germline trimming cut 5 bases from V and 9 bases from J; bases unmatched to any gene: 10. Written as DNA, the CDR3 is TGTGCCAGCAGTCGACAGGGCCATATCGGTGAGCAGTTCTTC. Its protein product is CASSRQGHIGEQFF.

J is TRBJ2-1 and V is TRBV29-1; perhaps TRBD1 as D (8 bases). This CDR3 has 15 residues. V was shortened by 4 bases and J by 4 bases, with 17 bases between the two germline ends. Germline V gene data show CDR1 as SQVTM and CDR2 as ANQGSEA. CDR3 loop: CSVAPTGGVYNEQFF. CDR3 DNA sequence: TGCAGCGTTGCCCCCACAGGGGGGGTTTACAATGAGCAGTTCTTC.